These T cell receptor beta chains were read from a single sample in a study of T cells in Graves' hyperthyroidism and ophthalmopathy. TCRdb re-derived calls from the multiplex PCR reads in MiXCR, one entry per CDR3 protein. The table lists about 560,000 distinct CDR3 sequences, less than 20% of them singletons. The sequenced material came from blood. Every receptor here comes from a woman in her thirties with Graves' hyperthyroidism. Each CDR3 is given with its conserved first and last residue. Fields, in order: clone size, D gene, J gene, V gene, CDR3 length, CDR3 DNA, CDR3 protein. D genes are given only for firm matches. Expanded clones are given a class, and other clones once, few, many or no size at all.

>few|TRBD1|TRBJ1-1|TRBV27|14
TGTGCCAGCAGTCCAGGGGGCGCGGCGGCTGAAGCTTTCTTT
CASSPGGAAAEAFF
>.|.|TRBJ2-7|TRBV19|13
TGTGCCAGTAGTATCAACAGCCAGTACGAGCAGTACTTC
CASSINSQYEQYF
>few|.|TRBJ2-3|TRBV27|15
TGTGCCAGCACCCATACCGACACTAGCACAGATACGCAGTATTTT
CASTHTDTSTDTQYF
>.|.|TRBJ2-7|TRBV6-5|13
TGTGCCAGCAGTTACTCGAAGTTCAACGAGCAGTATTTC
CASSYSKFNEQYF
>.|.|TRBJ2-7|TRBV20-1|13
TGCAGTGCTAGAAGTGAAGGGGTCTACGAGCAGTACTTC
CSARSEGVYEQYF
>.|.|TRBJ2-7|TRBV19|15
TGTGCCAGTAGTATCGGAATCGATCCGTCCGCATGGCAGTACTTC
CASSIGIDPSAWQYF
>.|TRBD1|TRBJ2-3|TRBV7-3|13
TGTGCCAGCAGCTCACAGGGGGGAGATACGCAGTATTTT
CASSSQGGDTQYF
>many|.|TRBJ1-1|TRBV30|11
TGTGCCTGGAGTGCCACCTTCGAAGCTTTCTTT
CAWSATFEAFF
>few|.|TRBJ2-7|TRBV4-2|14
TGTGCCAGCAGCCAAGAAATATTTTTAGGGGAGCAGTACTTC
CASSQEIFLGEQYF
>.|.|TRBJ2-6|TRBV3-1|17
TGTGCCAGCAGCCAACCCAAACTAGGGGCTGGGGCCAACGTCCTGACTTTC
CASSQPKLGAGANVLTF
>many|.|TRBJ2-7|TRBV20-1|13
TGCAGTGCCCCGGGTAGGGCCTCCTACGAGCAGTACTTC
CSAPGRASYEQYF
>.|TRBD2|TRBJ2-2|TRBV12-3/TRBV12-4|16
TGTGCCAGCAGTTTAGTTCTAGCGGGAGTTACCGGGGAGCTGTTTTTT
CASSLVLAGVTGELFF
>many|.|TRBJ2-7|TRBV5-1|14
TGCGCCAGCAGCTTGGGGACAAGAGCCTACGAGCAGTACTTC
CASSLGTRAYEQYF
>.|.|TRBJ1-1|TRBV2|13
TGTGCCAGACAGGAATACATGAACACTGAAGCTTTCTTT
CARQEYMNTEAFF
>few|TRBD2|TRBJ2-7|TRBV14|14
TGTGCCAGCAGCCAAACTAGCGACCACTACGAGCAGTACTTC
CASSQTSDHYEQYF
>few|TRBD2|TRBJ2-3|TRBV24-1|16
TGTGCCACCAGTGATCGTAGCGGGTCCGGCACAGATACGCAGTATTTT
CATSDRSGSGTDTQYF
>many|.|TRBJ2-1|TRBV3-1|15
TGTGCCAGCAGCAATTCACTAGTATTAGGCAATGAGCAGTTCTTC
CASSNSLVLGNEQFF
>many|.|TRBJ2-5|TRBV6-2/TRBV6-3|17
TGTGCCAGCAGTTACTTTGAAGGGTCGGTAAAACAAGAGACCCAGTACTTC
CASSYFEGSVKQETQYF
>many|.|TRBJ2-2|TRBV19|15
TGTGCCAGTAGTTGGCTAGCAGGACCCACCGGGGAGCTGTTTTTT
CASSWLAGPTGELFF
>few|TRBD1|TRBJ2-5|TRBV28|16
TGTGCCAGCAGTCTTGACAGGGTCTTGTACCAAGAGACCCAGTACTTC
CASSLDRVLYQETQYF
>few|TRBD2|TRBJ2-1|TRBV7-9|20
TGTGCCAGCAGCTTCCTTGTGTTCCTAGCGGGGTCGGGAGCCGACAATGAGCAGTTCTTC
CASSFLVFLAGSGADNEQFF
>many|.|TRBJ1-2|TRBV28|14
TGTGCCAGCAGTTTTTCCTCCGCTACGGTCGGCTACACCTTC
CASSFSSATVGYTF
>many|.|TRBJ2-7|TRBV20-1|16
TGCAGTGCTCCACGAAGCGGGACACTACTCTCCTACGAGCAGTACTTC
CSAPRSGTLLSYEQYF
>few|.|TRBJ1-2|TRBV4-1|15
TGCGCCAGCAGCCCGACGCATGGGGGCATATGGGGCTACACCTTC
CASSPTHGGIWGYTF
>few|TRBD2|TRBJ2-1|TRBV24-1|17
TGTGCCACCAGTCGAAGGGGTGGGACTAGCGGGAGAAACGAGCAGTTCTTC
CATSRRGGTSGRNEQFF
>many|.|TRBJ2-7|TRBV7-6|14
TGTGCCAGCAGCTACACTCAGTCCGCCTACGAGCAGTACTTC
CASSYTQSAYEQYF
>many|.|TRBJ2-5|TRBV6-5|15
TGTGCCAGCAGTTACTCCCGGGACGGGCAAGAGACCCAGTACTTC
CASSYSRDGQETQYF
>few|.|TRBJ1-2|TRBV7-9|11
TGTGCCAGCACTAACCTAACTGGCTACACCTTC
CASTNLTGYTF
>.|.|TRBJ2-7|TRBV7-2|15
TGTGCCAGCAGCGATTCCACGGGGGTCTCCTACGAGCAGTACTTC
CASSDSTGVSYEQYF
>few|TRBD1|TRBJ2-7|TRBV5-6|13
TGTGCCAGCAGCACAGGGACAGTTGGAGAGCAGTACTTC
CASSTGTVGEQYF
>.|TRBD1|TRBJ2-3|TRBV6-1|16
TGTGCCAGCAGGCCTACCGGGACAGTAAGCACAGATACGCAGTATTTT
CASRPTGTVSTDTQYF
>many|TRBD1|TRBJ1-1|TRBV27|14
TGTGCCAGCAGTACGCCAGGGGGACGGGCTGAAGCTTTCTTT
CASSTPGGRAEAFF
>few|.|TRBJ1-4|TRBV7-2|16
TGTGCCAGCCGCTTCGGGGGGCCCCCAACTAATGAAAAACTGTTTTTT
CASRFGGPPTNEKLFF